The 17 T cell receptor beta chains reported below all come from one sample, sequenced in a study of T cells after posttransplantation cyclophosphamide (dated by TCRdb to the mid-2010s). Libraries came from the immunoSEQ multiplex PCR assay. The table was pulled from immuneACCESS by TCRdb, which kept in-frame rearrangements only. Such tables lose some clones; where checked, under half of the loss comes from unresolved V genes, and the rest has no known cause. In this sample, tens of thousands of clones appear, none counted once only. About 4.9% of the sample rests with the top ten. The sequenced sample was PBMCs. The receptors were sampled from a woman younger than 45 in good health and a related stem cell transplant donor.

At least ten counts were recorded for this clone. CDR3 sequence reads: CASSLGFGGNEQFF. CDR3 nucleotide sequence: TGTGCCAGCAGCTTGGGTTTCGGGGGGAATGAGCAGTTCTTC. The chain recombines TRBV7-7 with TRBJ2-1; TRBD2 aligns across 7 bases. With 3 bases clipped from V and 7 bases from J, the junction kept 6 bases outside the gene matches. The germline V gene encodes CDR1 SSHAT and CDR2 FNYEAQ (reference sequence). This CDR3 is 14 amino acids long.

The V and J genes are TRBV6-2 or TRBV6-3 and TRBJ1-2, with TRBD1 matching over 9 bases. J was trimmed by 8 bases and V by 0 bases; bases with no gene match: 7. The germline V gene encodes CDR1 MNHEY and CDR2 SVGEGT. This CDR3 is 15 amino acids long. Here the CDR3 reads CASSYSGDRDFGYTF. The DNA of the CDR3 is TGTGCCAGCAGTTACTCGGGGGACAGGGATTTCGGCTACACCTTC.

This clone was found many times. The chain combines TRBV9 with TRBJ2-1; 7 nucleotides line up with TRBD1. Germline V lookup: CDR1 SGDLS, CDR2 YYNGEE. CDR3 length equals 15 residues. V gave up 3 bases and J gave up 0 bases; unmatched junction bases: 3. The DNA of the CDR3 is TGTGCCAGCAGCGATCGACAGGGCTCCTACAATGAGCAGTTCTTC. Translated, it gives CASSDRQGSYNEQFF. Full variable domain (outside the CDR3, taken from reference TRBV9 and TRBJ2-1): DSGVTQTPKHLITATGQRVTLRCSPRSGDLSVYWYQQSLDQGLQFLIQYYNGEERAKGNILERFSAQQFPDLHSELNLSSLELGDSALYFCASSDRQGSYNEQFFGPGTRLTVL.

Ten or more counts support this clone. The CDR3 DNA reads as TGTGCCAGCAGTGCTTCAGGGGAAACCGGGGAGCTGTTTTTT. It is translated as CASSASGETGELFF. This chain uses TRBV6-4 with TRBJ2-2, with a possible D match to TRBD1 (6 bases). The V end lost 4 bases, the J end lost 5 bases, and 11 bases lay between the germline ends. The CDR3 has 14 residues. The germline CDR1 and CDR2 sequences are MRHNA and SNTAGT.

This clone occurred many times. The chain employs TRBV7-2 and TRBJ1-2; 7 nucleotides match TRBD1. Looked up from germline, CDR1 is SGHTA and CDR2 is FQGNSA. This CDR3 comprises 14 residues. V was pared by 4 bases and J by 4 bases, with 6 bases of the junction left unmatched. Written as DNA, the CDR3 is TGTGCCAGCAGCTCTCAGGGGGGCGGCTATGGCTACACCTTC. The encoded protein is CASSSQGGGYGYTF.

This clone occurred many times. The rearrangement uses TRBV25-1 and TRBJ2-1; D unresolved. From germline, CDR1 is MGHDK and CDR2 SYGVNS. The V gene lost 5 bases and the J gene lost 12 bases, with 14 bases spanning the gap. This CDR3 contains 12 residues. Here the CDR3 DNA reads TGTGCCAGCAGTTCAGAAGTTCCGGGGCAGTTCTTC. Translation: CASSSEVPGQFF.

This clone was counted many times. The rearrangement joins TRBV5-1 to TRBJ1-1; perhaps TRBD1 as D (6 bases). Germline loops: CDR1 SGHRS, CDR2 YFSETQ. The CDR3 totals 14 residues. The V end was cut by 3 bases, the J end by 1 base, with 10 bases between. The CDR3 nucleotides are TGCGCCAGCAGCTCCGGACAGCCGAACACTGAAGCTTTCTTT. This sequence encodes CASSSGQPNTEAFF.

This clone was found many times. The CDR3 DNA sequence: TGTGCCTCTCGGCAGGGCACTGGAAACACCATATATTTT. Translation gives CASRQGTGNTIYF. The V gene is TRBV10-3, the J gene TRBJ1-3, with a tentative D call TRBD1 (5 bases). The CDR3 has 13 amino acids. Germline V lookup: CDR1 ENHRY, CDR2 SYGVKD. V dropped 11 bases and J dropped 2 bases, with 13 bases sitting between them.

This clone was observed many times. The genes are TRBV5-1 and TRBJ2-2; a weak D match, TRBD1 (8 bases). The CDR3 runs 15 residues. Trimming pared 5 bases from V and 5 bases from J, leaving 16 bases between. Germline V gene lookup returns CDR1 SGHRS and CDR2 YFSETQ. The CDR3 DNA is TGCGCCAGCAGACTGACAGGGGAGGGGACCGGGGAGCTGTTTTTT. The encoded protein is CASRLTGEGTGELFF.

This clone was seen at least ten times. J is TRBJ1-1 and V is TRBV12-3 or TRBV12-4, with D possibly being TRBD1 (6 bases). Trimming removed 3 bases from V and 1 base from J, with 9 bases in between. The CDR3 runs 14 residues. The CDR3 loop is CASSFQGSNTEAFF. The CDR3, as DNA: TGTGCCAGCAGTTTTCAGGGGTCGAACACTGAAGCTTTCTTT.

J is TRBJ2-5 and V is TRBV5-1; 7 nucleotides agree with TRBD1. The V and J ends lost 0 bases and 5 bases, in that order; junction bases with no gene match: 4. The CDR3 runs 14 residues. Germline assignment: CDR1 SGHRS and CDR2 YFSETQ. The DNA of the CDR3 is TGCGCCAGCAGCTTGGTCGACAGGGTGGAGACCCAGTACTTC. It codes for CASSLVDRVETQYF.

This clone was detected only a few times. V and J are TRBV6-2 or TRBV6-3 and TRBJ2-1; the D gene is possibly TRBD2 (5 bases). CDR3 length: 15 amino acids. Germline CDR1 reads MNHEY; CDR2 reads SVGEGT. V was trimmed by 6 bases and J by 1 base, leaving 13 bases between them. CDR3: CASSPVRTSYNEQFF. In DNA form, the CDR3 reads TGTGCCAGCAGCCCCGTTAGGACTTCCTACAATGAGCAGTTCTTC.

This clone was found many times. The chain couples TRBV7-2 to TRBJ2-7; TRBD1 is a possible D gene (8 bases). V lost 5 bases, J lost 3 bases, and 17 bases lay in between. Looked up from germline, CDR1 is SGHTA and CDR2 is FQGNSA. The CDR3 loop spans 15 amino acids. The CDR3 sequence: CASSPTGGGVYEQYF. As DNA, the CDR3 is TGTGCCAGCAGCCCAACAGGGGGGGGAGTCTACGAGCAGTACTTC. Based on the CDR3 plus reference TRBV7-2 and TRBJ2-7, the full variable domain is GAGVSQSPSNKVTEKGKDVELRCDPISGHTALYWYRQSLGQGLEFLIYFQGNSAPDKSGLPSDRFSAERTGGSVSTLTIQRTQQEDSAVYLCASSPTGGGVYEQYFGPGTRLTVT.

This clone has ten or more counts. This chain uses TRBV7-9 with TRBJ2-1, with TRBD2 identical over 14 bases. J lost 8 bases, V lost 5 bases, and 5 bases had no gene match. The length of the CDR3 is 15 residues. The germline gives CDR1 SEHNR, CDR2 FQNEAQ (reference sequence). The CDR3 is CASSRLAGGPHEQFF. CDR3 in DNA: TGTGCCAGCAGCCGACTAGCGGGGGGGCCACATGAGCAGTTCTTC.

This clone was observed many times. The chain joins TRBV12-3 or TRBV12-4 to TRBJ1-4, with D perhaps TRBD1 (6 bases). V was trimmed by 1 base and J by 5 bases, leaving 11 bases between them. The CDR3 consists of 15 residues. CDR3 nucleotide sequence: TGTGCCAGCAGTTTAGGGACAGCCTCCAATGAAAAACTGTTTTTT. Amino acids: CASSLGTASNEKLFF.

This clone was counted many times. This sequence joins TRBV11-1 and TRBJ2-1; TRBD2 aligns across 9 bases. V dropped 6 bases and J dropped 5; count of bases not matched to a gene: 14. Per the germline V gene, CDR1 is SGHAT and CDR2 is FQDESV (reference sequence). The CDR3 sequence is 17 residues long. The CDR3 DNA is TGTGCCAGCAGTTCTCCCAAGCGGGGGGTCCTGCACAATGAGCAGTTCTTC. Its translation is CASSSPKRGVLHNEQFF.

This clone was detected only a few times. This chain joins TRBV10-3 and TRBJ2-5; D not resolved. V shed 8 bases and J shed 2 bases, with 9 bases lying between them. CDR3 length: 12 amino acids. Germline V lookup: CDR1 ENHRY, CDR2 SYGVKD. The CDR3 DNA is TGTGCCATCGGAGACACGCAAGAGACCCAGTACTTC. This encodes CAIGDTQETQYF.